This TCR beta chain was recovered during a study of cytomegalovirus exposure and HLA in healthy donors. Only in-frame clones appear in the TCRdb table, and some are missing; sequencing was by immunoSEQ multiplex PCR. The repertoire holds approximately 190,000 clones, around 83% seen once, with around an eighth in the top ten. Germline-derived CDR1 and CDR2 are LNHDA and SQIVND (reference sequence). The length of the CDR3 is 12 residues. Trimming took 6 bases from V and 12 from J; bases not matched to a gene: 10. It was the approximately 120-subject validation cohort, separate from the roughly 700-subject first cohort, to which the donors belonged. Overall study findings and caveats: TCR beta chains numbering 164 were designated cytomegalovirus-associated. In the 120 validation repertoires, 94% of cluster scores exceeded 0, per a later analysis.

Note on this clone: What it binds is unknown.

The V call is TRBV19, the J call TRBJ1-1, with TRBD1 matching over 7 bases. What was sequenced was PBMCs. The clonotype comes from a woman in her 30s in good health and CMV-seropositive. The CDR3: CASSRPTGRPFF. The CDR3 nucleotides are TGTGCCAGTAGCAGACCGACAGGGCGCCCTTTCTTT.